This TCR beta chain was captured in a study of shared clonotypes between healthy human individuals. Study at large: CD4 naive and CD4 memory each took three plates per donor, while CD8 naive took two and CD8 memory one.

Method: immunoSEQ multiplex PCR; TCRdb's copy keeps in-frame clones and lacks some. Among over a million clones listed, over 95% were seen once. On this clone itself: Its antigen is undetermined.

From CD4+ cells came CD45RA+ naive and CD45RA-negative memory subsets. The CDR3 is made up of 15 amino acids. Per germline, CDR1 MDHEN and CDR2 SYDVKM. The germline V and J ends were trimmed by 3 bases and 2 bases, with 14 bases remaining between them. Notes on the study in general: Clonotype sharing levels among donors were expected to vary with sequencing depth.

What was sequenced was naive CD4+ T cells sorted from blood. This sample's subset: CD45RA+ positively selected. The gene calls are TRBV28 and TRBJ2-7; the D gene is possibly TRBD2 (7 bases). The receptor's source is a man aged 30 to 39 in good health. For the CDR3, the DNA is TGTGCCAGCAGTTTCGCAAAGGGGGGGGCCTACGAGCAGTACTTC. Protein: CASSFAKGGAYEQYF.